The 6 T cell receptor beta chains in this list originate from one sample, sequenced in a study of shared clonotypes between healthy human individuals. Profiling relied on immunoSEQ multiplex PCR, and the TCRdb table lists in-frame clones only, not all of them. This sample has about 1 million clones, with about 74% found just once. The sequenced sample consisted of memory CD4+ T cells sorted from blood. Specified subset: CD45RA-negative fraction. The receptors originated from a man between 18 and 35 years old in good health.

The rearrangement uses TRBV19 and TRBJ1-5; D remains ambiguous. Germline V gene lookup returns CDR1 LNHDA and CDR2 SQIVND (reference sequence). Trimming shortened V by 9 bases and J by 4 bases, and 19 bases separated the two germline ends. This CDR3 has 15 amino acids. For the CDR3, the DNA is TGTGCCAGCCGACGAACCGGACTTCTGAATCAGCCCCAGCATTTT. It yields the protein CASRRTGLLNQPQHF.

This chain joins TRBV15 and TRBJ1-4; D is undetermined. V was shortened by 1 base and J by 3 bases, with 12 bases between the two germline ends. Germline V lookup: CDR1 LNHNV, CDR2 YYDKDF (reference sequence). The CDR3 spans 16 residues. The CDR3 nucleotides are TGTGCCACCAGCAGAGCTTCCGGGCCAGCTAATGAAAAACTGTTTTTT. Translating it yields CATSRASGPANEKLFF.

The chain joins TRBV15 to TRBJ1-5; no clear D gene. Per germline, CDR1 LNHNV and CDR2 YYDKDF (reference sequence). V lost 1 base to trimming and J lost 2 bases, with 9 bases between them. This CDR3 has 15 residues. The CDR3, as DNA: TGTGCCACCAGCAGAGGTTACGGTGGCAATCAGCCCCAGCATTTT. Its translation is CATSRGYGGNQPQHF.

J is TRBJ2-6 and V is TRBV2, with unresolved D. Trimming pared 4 bases from V and 0 bases from J, leaving 4 bases between. In germline, CDR1 is SNHLY, CDR2 FYNNEI. The CDR3 runs 14 residues. The CDR3 reads CASSVISGANVLTF. In DNA, the CDR3 is TGTGCCAGCAGTGTGATCTCTGGGGCCAACGTCCTGACTTTC. Full variable domain (remainder filled in from reference TRBV2 and TRBJ2-6): EPEVTQTPSHQVTQMGQEVILRCVPISNHLYFYWYRQILGQKVEFLVSFYNNEISEKSEIFDDQFSVERPDGSNFTLKIRSTKLEDSAMYFCASSVISGANVLTFGAGSRLTVL.

This chain links TRBV5-1 with TRBJ2-7; TRBD1 matches 9 bases. The CDR3 runs to 15 residues. Germline values: CDR1 SGHRS, CDR2 YFSETQ. V lost 4 bases to trimming and J lost 4 bases; unmatched junction nucleotides: 9. The CDR3 DNA follows: TGCGCCAGCAGCGCGGGACAGGGCGGGGGTTACGAGCAGTACTTC. Translated: CASSAGQGGGYEQYF.

This clone came up once. The V and J genes are TRBV19 and TRBJ1-2, with TRBD1 matching over 8 bases. The V gene end was trimmed by 5 bases and the J gene end by 2 bases; junction bases not matched to a gene: 7. The germline V gene encodes CDR1 LNHDA and CDR2 SQIVND (reference sequence). The CDR3 spans 15 residues. The CDR3 region is CASSLTGQGNYGYTF. The CDR3 coding sequence is TGTGCCAGTAGTCTCACCGGACAGGGCAACTATGGCTACACCTTC.